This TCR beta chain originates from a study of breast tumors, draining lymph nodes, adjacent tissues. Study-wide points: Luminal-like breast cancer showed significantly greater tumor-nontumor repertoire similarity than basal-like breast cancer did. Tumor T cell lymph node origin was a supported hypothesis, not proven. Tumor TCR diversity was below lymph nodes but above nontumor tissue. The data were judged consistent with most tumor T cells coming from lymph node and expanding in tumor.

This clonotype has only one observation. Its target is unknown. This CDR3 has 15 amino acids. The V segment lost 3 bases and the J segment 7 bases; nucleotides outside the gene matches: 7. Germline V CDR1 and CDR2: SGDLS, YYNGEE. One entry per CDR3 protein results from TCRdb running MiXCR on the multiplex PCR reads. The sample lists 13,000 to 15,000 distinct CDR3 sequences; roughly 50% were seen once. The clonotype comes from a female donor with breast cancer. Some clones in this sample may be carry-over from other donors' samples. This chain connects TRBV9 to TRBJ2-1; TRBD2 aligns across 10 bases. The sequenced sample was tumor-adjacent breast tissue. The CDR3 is CASSARNSGRNEQFF. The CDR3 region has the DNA TGTGCCAGCAGCGCCCGGAATAGCGGGAGGAATGAGCAGTTCTTC.